The clone carrying this T cell receptor (beta chain) came up a few times. Its specificity is unknown. This specimen belongs to a study of T cell repertoires in cytomegalovirus infection. The study, taken as a whole, reports: Across the ex vivo response, the dominant clonotypes were HLA-C-restricted CMV-specific TCR beta clonotypes.

The CDR3 is 17 residues long. Trimming left V 3 bases short and J 1 base short, with 16 bases between. Germline lookup yields CDR1 MDHEN and CDR2 SYDVKM. Via MiXCR, TCRdb re-called the reads, giving one row per CDR3 protein. The profile shows hundreds of thousands of distinct CDR3 sequences, around a sixth of them singletons. This rearrangement joins TRBV28 to TRBJ2-4, with D perhaps TRBD2 (7 bases). This TCR came from a human donor in good health (CMV status not recorded). Some clones in this sample may be carry-over from other donors' samples. Input material: PBMCs. The CDR3 is CASSFLGGRSAKNIQYF. CDR3 DNA: TGTGCCAGCAGTTTTTTGGGGGGGCGGTCGGCCAAAAACATTCAGTACTTC.